This TCR beta chain was captured in a study of T cell repertoires in cytomegalovirus infection (dated by TCRdb to about 2019). Regarding the study in general: Donor HLA type was relevant to the analysis, as public TCR beta signatures indicated carriage of CMV infection together with the matching HLA type. Paper-wide results and their limitations: Carriers of CMV infection plus the relevant HLA type were discriminated by the cumulative frequency of public TCR beta family members in the study cohort and in an independent roughly 370-donor cohort. The ex vivo response was dominated by HLA-C-restricted CMV-specific TCR beta clonotypes, which also provided the single most frequent clonotype in two of eight donors.

Including the terminal cysteine and phenylalanine, the CDR3 comprises 15 residues. The sequence is cut down to CDR3 DNA, 45 bases in frame from base 1. After removal of 4 bases from V and 3 bases from J, the junction retains 8 bases not matched to a gene. The germline V gene supplies CDR1 SGDLS and CDR2 YYNGEE. The sequencer listed for this sample is Illumina HiSeq 1500. TCRdb redid the processing of the public reads, applying fastp at Q25 and MiXCR, and retained in-frame beta chains. CDR3 protein sequences are deduplicated, and each keeps its most common genes and DNA. The sample table shows some 400,000 distinct CDR3 sequences, and 15% to 20% are seen once. The ten biggest clones cover about 10% of the sample. This clonotype appeared a single time. The antigen it recognizes is unknown. No per-base quality is available; no much larger clone lies one base away. One read alone provides weak support.

The clonotype originates from a human donor in good health (CMV status not recorded). Some clones in this sample may be carry-over from other donors' samples. The chain is encoded by TRBV9 joined to TRBJ2-5; 8 bases in the middle match TRBD1. Sequenced sample: PBMCs. The DNA reads as follows: TGTGCCAGCAGCCCGGGACAGGCGATTAAAGAGACCCAGTACTTC. This gives the protein CASSPGQAIKETQYF.